Below, 9 T cell receptor beta chains from the same sample are listed, as sequenced in a study of cytomegalovirus exposure and HLA in healthy donors. Amplification used 60 Vbeta primers and 13 Jbeta primers. Some clones are missing from TCRdb's copy, which holds only in-frame ones; the method was immunoSEQ multiplex PCR. The sample contains around 170,000 clones, 84% of which appear only once. Material for sequencing was PBMCs. These receptors all stem from a woman between 50 and 59 years old in good health and CMV-seropositive.

The chain has TRBV5-4 and TRBJ1-1; possible D gene TRBD1, 5 bases. The germline V gene encodes CDR1 SGHNT and CDR2 YYREEE (reference sequence). The CDR3 covers 16 residues. V was shortened by 1 base and J by 3 bases, with 16 bases between the two germline ends. The DNA of the CDR3 is TGTGCCAGCAGCTTGAGCGTGAAGGGGTCTGACACTGAAGCTTTCTTT. This gives the protein CASSLSVKGSDTEAFF. The full variable domain, completed using reference TRBV5-4 and TRBJ1-1, is ETGVTQSPTHLIKTRGQQVTLRCSSQSGHNTVSWYQQALGQGPQFIFQYYREEENGRGNFPPRFSGLQFPNYSSELNVNALELDDSALYLCASSLSVKGSDTEAFFGQGTRLTVV.

This clone has more than one count but fewer than ten. The V and J genes are TRBV2 and TRBJ2-6, with 7 bases fitting TRBD1. This CDR3 has 18 residues. The germline V gene encodes CDR1 SNHLY and CDR2 FYNNEI. V lost 4 bases and J lost 2; bases outside the gene matches: 11. For the CDR3, the DNA is TGTGCCAGCAGTGTACAGGGGTACGGGATTACTGGGGCCAACGTCCTGACTTTC. This gives the protein CASSVQGYGITGANVLTF. Full variable domain (rest looked up from reference TRBV2 and TRBJ2-6): EPEVTQTPSHQVTQMGQEVILRCVPISNHLYFYWYRQILGQKVEFLVSFYNNEISEKSEIFDDQFSVERPDGSNFTLKIRSTKLEDSAMYFCASSVQGYGITGANVLTFGAGSRLTVL.

The chain is built from TRBV29-1 and TRBJ2-1; TRBD1 matches at 9 bases. This CDR3 is 15 amino acids long. Trimming removed 6 bases from V and 4 bases from J; junction bases left unmatched: 10. The germline CDR1 and CDR2 sequences are SQVTM and ANQGSEA. CDR3 nucleotides: TGCAGCGTGCTACTGGTGGACAGGGGTTACAATGAGCAGTTCTTC. Encoded protein: CSVLLVDRGYNEQFF.

This clone was found once. Other DNA sequences in this sample translate to the same CDR3. The chain joins TRBV28 to TRBJ1-6, with TRBD1 as a possible D gene (6 bases). The V end lost 5 bases, the J end lost 11 bases, and 22 bases lay between the germline ends. Germline V gene lookup returns CDR1 MDHEN and CDR2 SYDVKM. The CDR3 loop spans 16 amino acids. The DNA of the CDR3 is TGTGCCAGCAGTCCCCCTCAAGGGGGGGCTGGGGCACCCCTCCACTTT. Translated: CASSPPQGGAGAPLHF.

The gene calls are TRBV30 and TRBJ2-1, with 12 bases aligning to TRBD2. V was pared by 4 bases and J by 7 bases, with 11 bases of the junction left unmatched. This CDR3 is built from 16 residues. Germline CDR1 reads GTSNPN; CDR2 reads SVGIG (reference sequence). The CDR3 loop reads CAWTKALAGGPNEQFF. CDR3 coding DNA: TGTGCCTGGACCAAAGCCCTAGCGGGGGGGCCTAATGAGCAGTTCTTC.

This chain uses TRBV4-1 with TRBJ1-5, with TRBD1 as a possible D gene (5 bases). The CDR3 is 14 residues long. CDR1 MGHRA and CDR2 YSYEKL come from the germline V gene. Between the trimmed V and J ends, which lost 5 bases and 6 bases, there was a span of 14 bases. The CDR3 DNA sequence: TGCGCCAGCAGCTATGACAGTGGGGTTCAGCCCCAGCATTTT. Translating it yields CASSYDSGVQPQHF.

The chain recombines TRBV7-3 with TRBJ1-1, with D possibly being TRBD1 (5 bases). Germline V gene sequence: CDR1 SGHTA, CDR2 FQGTGA. The ends were cut back, 0 bases at V and 2 bases at J, with 10 bases in the middle. The CDR3 extends over 15 amino acids. The CDR3: CASSLTTGLNTEAFF. CDR3 nucleotides: TGTGCCAGCAGCTTAACTACGGGACTCAACACTGAAGCTTTCTTT.

The J gene is TRBJ1-3, the V gene TRBV5-6; weak D call: TRBD1 (5 bases). The CDR3 runs 14 residues. V lost 3 bases and J 3 bases, leaving 10 bases between the germline ends. Germline values: CDR1 SGHDT, CDR2 YYEEEE. The CDR3 DNA sequence: TGTGCCAGCAGCTGGGGGGTAGGTGGAAACACCATATATTTT. Translating gives CASSWGVGGNTIYF.

The chain uses TRBV10-2 and TRBJ2-1; no firm D call. CDR1 is WSHSY, CDR2 SAAADI, per germline. The germline V and J ends were trimmed by 8 bases and 4 bases, with 12 bases remaining between them. The CDR3 length is 13 residues. The CDR3 reads CASAIQAYNEQFF. The DNA of the CDR3 is TGCGCCAGCGCTATTCAAGCTTACAATGAGCAGTTCTTC.